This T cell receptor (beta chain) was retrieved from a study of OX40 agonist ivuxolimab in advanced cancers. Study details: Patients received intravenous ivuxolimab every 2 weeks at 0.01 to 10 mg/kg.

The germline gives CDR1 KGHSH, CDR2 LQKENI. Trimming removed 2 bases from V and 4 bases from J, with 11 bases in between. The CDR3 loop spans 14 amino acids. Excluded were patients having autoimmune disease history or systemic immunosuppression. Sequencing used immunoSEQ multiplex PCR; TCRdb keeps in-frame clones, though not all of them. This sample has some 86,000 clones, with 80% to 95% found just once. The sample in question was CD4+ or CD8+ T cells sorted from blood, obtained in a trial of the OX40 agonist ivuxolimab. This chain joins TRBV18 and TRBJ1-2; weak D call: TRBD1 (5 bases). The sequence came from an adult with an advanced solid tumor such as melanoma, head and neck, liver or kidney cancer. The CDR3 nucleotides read TGTGCCAGCTCACCATCTGACAGTTCCTATGGCTACACCTTC. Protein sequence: CASSPSDSSYGYTF. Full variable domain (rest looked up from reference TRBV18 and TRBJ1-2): NAGVMQNPRHLVRRRGQEARLRCSPMKGHSHVYWYRQLPEEGLKFMVYLQKENIIDESGMPKERFSAEFPKEGPSILRIQQVVRGDSAAYFCASSPSDSSYGYTFGSGTRLTVV.